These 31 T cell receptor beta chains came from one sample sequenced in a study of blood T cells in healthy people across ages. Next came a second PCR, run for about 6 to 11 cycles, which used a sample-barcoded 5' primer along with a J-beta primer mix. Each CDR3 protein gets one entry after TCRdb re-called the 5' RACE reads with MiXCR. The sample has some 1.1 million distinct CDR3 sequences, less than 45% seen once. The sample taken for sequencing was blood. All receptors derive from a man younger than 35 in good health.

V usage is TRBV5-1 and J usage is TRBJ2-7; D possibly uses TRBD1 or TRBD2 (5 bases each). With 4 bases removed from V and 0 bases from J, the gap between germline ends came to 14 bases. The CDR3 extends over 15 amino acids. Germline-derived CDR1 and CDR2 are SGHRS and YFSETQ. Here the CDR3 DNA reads TGCGCCAGCAGCGACAACAGGAGGAGCTCCTACGAGCAGTACTTC. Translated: CASSDNRRSSYEQYF.

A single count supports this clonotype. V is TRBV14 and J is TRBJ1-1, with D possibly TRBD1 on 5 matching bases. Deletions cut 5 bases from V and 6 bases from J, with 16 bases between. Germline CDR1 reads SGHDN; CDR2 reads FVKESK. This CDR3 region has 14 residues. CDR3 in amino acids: CASSVAGLGAEAFF. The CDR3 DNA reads TGTGCCAGCAGCGTAGCAGGGTTAGGGGCTGAAGCTTTCTTT.

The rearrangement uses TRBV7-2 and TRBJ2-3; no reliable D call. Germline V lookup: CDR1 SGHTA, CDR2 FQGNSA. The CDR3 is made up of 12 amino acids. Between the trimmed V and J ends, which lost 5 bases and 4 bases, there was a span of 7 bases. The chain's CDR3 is CASSTNPDTQYF. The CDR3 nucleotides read TGTGCCAGCAGCACCAACCCAGATACGCAGTATTTT.

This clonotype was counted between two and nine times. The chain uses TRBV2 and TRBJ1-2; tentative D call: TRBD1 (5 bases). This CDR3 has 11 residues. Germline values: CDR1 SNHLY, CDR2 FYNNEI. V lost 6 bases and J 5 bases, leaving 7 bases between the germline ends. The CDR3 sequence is CASRTAYGYTF. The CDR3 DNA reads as TGTGCCAGCAGGACAGCGTATGGCTACACCTTC. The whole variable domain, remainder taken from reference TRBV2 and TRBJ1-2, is EPEVTQTPSHQVTQMGQEVILRCVPISNHLYFYWYRQILGQKVEFLVSFYNNEISEKSEIFDDQFSVERPDGSNFTLKIRSTKLEDSAMYFCASRTAYGYTFGSGTRLTVV.

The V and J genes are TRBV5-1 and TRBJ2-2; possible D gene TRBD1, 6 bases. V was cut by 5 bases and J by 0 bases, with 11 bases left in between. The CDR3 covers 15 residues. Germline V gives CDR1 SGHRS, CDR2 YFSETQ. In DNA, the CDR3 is TGCGCCAGCAGAGACGACAGGACGAACACCGGGGAGCTGTTTTTT. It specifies CASRDDRTNTGELFF.

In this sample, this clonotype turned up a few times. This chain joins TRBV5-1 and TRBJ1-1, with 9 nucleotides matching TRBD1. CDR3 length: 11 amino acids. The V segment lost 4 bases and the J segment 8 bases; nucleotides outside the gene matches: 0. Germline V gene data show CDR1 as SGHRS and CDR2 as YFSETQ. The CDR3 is CASSGTGEAFF. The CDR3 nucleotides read TGCGCCAGCAGCGGGACAGGGGAAGCTTTCTTT.

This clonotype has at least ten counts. The CDR3 loop is CASRGQAYSGYTF. In DNA form, the CDR3 reads TGTGCCAGCAGGGGACAGGCCTACAGTGGCTACACCTTC. The chain recombines TRBV12-3 or TRBV12-4 with TRBJ1-2; TRBD1 agrees at 8 bases. CDR3 length equals 13 residues. With 6 bases clipped from V and 7 bases from J, the junction kept 7 bases outside the gene matches.

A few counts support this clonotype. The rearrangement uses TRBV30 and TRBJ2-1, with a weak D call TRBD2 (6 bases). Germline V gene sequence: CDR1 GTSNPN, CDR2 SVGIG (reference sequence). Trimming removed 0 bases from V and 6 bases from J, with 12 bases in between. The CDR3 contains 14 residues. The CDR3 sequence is CAWSVQDYSNEQFF. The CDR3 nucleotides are TGTGCCTGGAGTGTACAGGACTATAGCAATGAGCAGTTCTTC.

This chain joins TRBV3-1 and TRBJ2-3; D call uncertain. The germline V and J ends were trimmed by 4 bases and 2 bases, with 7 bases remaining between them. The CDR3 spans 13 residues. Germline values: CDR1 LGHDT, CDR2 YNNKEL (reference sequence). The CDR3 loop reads CASSRTATDTQYF. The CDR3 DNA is TGTGCCAGCAGCCGTACGGCCACAGATACGCAGTATTTT.

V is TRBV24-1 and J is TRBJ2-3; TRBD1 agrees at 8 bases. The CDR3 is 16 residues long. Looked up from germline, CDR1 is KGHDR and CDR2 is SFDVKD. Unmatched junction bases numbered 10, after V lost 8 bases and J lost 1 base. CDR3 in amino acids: CATIDPDRGGTDTQYF. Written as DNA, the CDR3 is TGTGCCACCATTGACCCTGACAGGGGTGGCACAGATACGCAGTATTTT.

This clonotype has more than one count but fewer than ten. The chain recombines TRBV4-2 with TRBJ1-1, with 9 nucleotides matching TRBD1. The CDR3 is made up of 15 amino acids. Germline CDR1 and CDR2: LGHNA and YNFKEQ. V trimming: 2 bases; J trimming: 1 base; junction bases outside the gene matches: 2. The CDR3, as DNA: TGTGCCAGCAGCCAAACACAGGGGGCGAACACTGAAGCTTTCTTT. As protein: CASSQTQGANTEAFF.

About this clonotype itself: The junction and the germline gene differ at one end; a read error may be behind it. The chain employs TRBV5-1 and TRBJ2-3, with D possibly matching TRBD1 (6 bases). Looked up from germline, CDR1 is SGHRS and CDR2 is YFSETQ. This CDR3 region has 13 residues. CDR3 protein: CASSTGRGDTQYF. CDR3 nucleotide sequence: TGTGCCAGCAGTACAGGGAGAGGAGATACGCAGTATTTT.

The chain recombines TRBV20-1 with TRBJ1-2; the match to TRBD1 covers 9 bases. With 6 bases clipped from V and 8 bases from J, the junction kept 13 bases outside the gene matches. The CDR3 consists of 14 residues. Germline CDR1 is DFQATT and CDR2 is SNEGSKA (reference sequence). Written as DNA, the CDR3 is TGCAGTGCGGCCCGGGACAGGGTGTCGGCGGGCTACACCTTC. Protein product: CSAARDRVSAGYTF.

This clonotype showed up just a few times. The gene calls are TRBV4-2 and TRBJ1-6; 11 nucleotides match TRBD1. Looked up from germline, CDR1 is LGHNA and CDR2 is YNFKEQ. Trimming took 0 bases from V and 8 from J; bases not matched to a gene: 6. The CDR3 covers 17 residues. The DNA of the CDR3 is TGTGCCAGCAGCCAAGAGTGGACAGGGGGCGCTTATTCACCCCTCCACTTT. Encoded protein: CASSQEWTGGAYSPLHF.

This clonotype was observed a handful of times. CDR3 sequence: CASSYDRGAGNQPQHF. CDR3 sequence (DNA): TGTGCCAGCAGTTACGATAGAGGGGCGGGCAATCAGCCCCAGCATTTT. The V and J genes are TRBV6-2 or TRBV6-3 and TRBJ1-5, with D maybe TRBD1 (5 bases). V lost 2 bases and J lost 2, with 13 bases in between. Germline assignment: CDR1 MNHEY and CDR2 SVGEGT. This CDR3 has 16 amino acids.

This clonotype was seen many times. CDR3 nucleotides: TGCAGCGTGGCGGCCCGCTCCTACAATGAGCAGTTCTTC. Its translation: CSVAARSYNEQFF. This chain uses TRBV29-1 with TRBJ2-1; D is unresolved. Germline V lookup: CDR1 SQVTM, CDR2 ANQGSEA. The V end lost 6 bases, the J end lost 0 bases, and 9 bases lay between the germline ends. The CDR3 length is 13 residues.

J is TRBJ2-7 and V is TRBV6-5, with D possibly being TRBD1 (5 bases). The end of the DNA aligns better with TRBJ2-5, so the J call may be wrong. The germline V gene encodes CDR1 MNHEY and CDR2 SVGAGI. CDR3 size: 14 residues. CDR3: CASRYGSGRQTQYF. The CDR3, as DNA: TGTGCCAGCAGGTACGGGTCAGGGCGGCAGACCCAGTACTTC.

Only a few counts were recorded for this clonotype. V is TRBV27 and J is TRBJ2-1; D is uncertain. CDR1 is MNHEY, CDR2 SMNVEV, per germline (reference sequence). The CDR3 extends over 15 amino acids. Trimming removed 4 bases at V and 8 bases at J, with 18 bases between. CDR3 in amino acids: CASSSLGRLMDEQFF. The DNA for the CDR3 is TGTGCCAGCAGTTCGCTAGGACGGCTTATGGATGAGCAGTTCTTC.

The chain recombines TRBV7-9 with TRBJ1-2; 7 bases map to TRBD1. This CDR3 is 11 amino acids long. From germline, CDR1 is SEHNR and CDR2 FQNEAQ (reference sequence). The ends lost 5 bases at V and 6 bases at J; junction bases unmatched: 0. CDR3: CASSDRDGYTF. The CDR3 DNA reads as TGTGCCAGCAGCGACAGGGATGGCTACACCTTC. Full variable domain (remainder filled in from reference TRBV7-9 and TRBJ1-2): DTGVSQNPRHKITKRGQNVTFRCDPISEHNRLYWYRQTLGQGPEFLTYFQNEAQLEKSRLLSDRFSAERPKGSFSTLEIQRTEQGDSAMYLCASSDRDGYTFGSGTRLTVV.

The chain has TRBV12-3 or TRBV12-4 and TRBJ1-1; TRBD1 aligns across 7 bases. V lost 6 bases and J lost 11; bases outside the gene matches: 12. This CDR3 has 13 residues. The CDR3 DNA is TGTGCCAGCAGCCCCCAACAGGGGTCCGGGGCTTTCTTT. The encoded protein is CASSPQQGSGAFF.

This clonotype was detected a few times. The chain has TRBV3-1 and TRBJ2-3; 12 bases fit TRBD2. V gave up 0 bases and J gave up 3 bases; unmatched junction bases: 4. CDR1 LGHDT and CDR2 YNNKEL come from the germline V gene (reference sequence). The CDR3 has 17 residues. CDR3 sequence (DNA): TGTGCCAGCAGCCAAGATGTGCTAGCGGGGGGGACAGATACGCAGTATTTT. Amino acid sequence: CASSQDVLAGGTDTQYF.

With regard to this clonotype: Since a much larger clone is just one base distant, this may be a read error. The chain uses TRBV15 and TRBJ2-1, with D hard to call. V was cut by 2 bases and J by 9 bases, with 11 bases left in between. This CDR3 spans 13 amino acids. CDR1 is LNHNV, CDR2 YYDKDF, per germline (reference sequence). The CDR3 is CATSRTLGSEQFF. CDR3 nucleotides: TGTGCCACCAGCAGAACGCTAGGAAGTGAGCAGTTCTTC.

The CDR3 DNA reads as TGTGCCAGCACCCTGCCCCAGGACACTGAAGCTTTCTTT. It specifies CASTLPQDTEAFF. The gene calls are TRBV7-9 and TRBJ1-1; D unresolved. Trimming removed 7 bases from V and 3 bases from J, with 12 bases in between. CDR1 and CDR2 from the germline V gene are SEHNR and FQNEAQ (reference sequence). The CDR3 totals 13 residues.

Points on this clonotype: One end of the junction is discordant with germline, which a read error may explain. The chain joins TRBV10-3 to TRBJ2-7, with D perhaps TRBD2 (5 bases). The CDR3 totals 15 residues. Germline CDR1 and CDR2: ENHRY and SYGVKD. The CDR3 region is CATSDWETTSYEQYF. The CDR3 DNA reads TGTGCCACCAGTGACTGGGAGACCACCTCCTACGAGCAGTACTTC.

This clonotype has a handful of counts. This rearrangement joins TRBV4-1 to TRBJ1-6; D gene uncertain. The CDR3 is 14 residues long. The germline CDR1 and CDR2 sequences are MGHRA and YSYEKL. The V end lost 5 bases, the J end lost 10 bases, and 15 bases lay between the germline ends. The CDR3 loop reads CASSSRERGSPLHF. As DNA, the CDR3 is TGCGCCAGCAGCTCGCGCGAGCGGGGATCACCCCTCCACTTT.

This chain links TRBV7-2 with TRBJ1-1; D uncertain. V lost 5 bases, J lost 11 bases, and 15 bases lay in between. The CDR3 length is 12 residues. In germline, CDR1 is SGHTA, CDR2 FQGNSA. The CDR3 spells CASSPSAGWAFF. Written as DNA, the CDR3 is TGTGCCAGCAGCCCTAGTGCGGGATGGGCTTTCTTT.

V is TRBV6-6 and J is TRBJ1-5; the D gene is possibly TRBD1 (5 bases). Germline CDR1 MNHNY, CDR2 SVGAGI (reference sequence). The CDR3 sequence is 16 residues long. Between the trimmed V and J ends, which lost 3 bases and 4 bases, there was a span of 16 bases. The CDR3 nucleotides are TGTGCCAGCAGTTATTCCCGAGGAGGGGCTAATCAGCCCCAGCATTTT. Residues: CASSYSRGGANQPQHF.

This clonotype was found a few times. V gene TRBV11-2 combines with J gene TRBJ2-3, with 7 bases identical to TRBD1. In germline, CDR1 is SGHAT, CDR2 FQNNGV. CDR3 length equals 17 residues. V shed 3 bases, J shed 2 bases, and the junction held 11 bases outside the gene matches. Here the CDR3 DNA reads TGTGCCAGCAGCTTCGAGATACAGGGGAAAAACACAGATACGCAGTATTTT. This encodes CASSFEIQGKNTDTQYF. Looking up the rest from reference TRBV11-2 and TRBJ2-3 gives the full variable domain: EAGVAQSPRYKIIEKRQSVAFWCNPISGHATLYWYQQILGQGPKLLIQFQNNGVVDDSQLPKDRFSAERLKGVDSTLKIQPAKLEDSAVYLCASSFEIQGKNTDTQYFGPGTRLTVL.

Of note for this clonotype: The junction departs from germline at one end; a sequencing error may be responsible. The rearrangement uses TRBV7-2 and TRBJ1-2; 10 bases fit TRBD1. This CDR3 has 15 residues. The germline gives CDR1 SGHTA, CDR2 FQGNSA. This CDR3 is CASSLGQGFNYGYIF. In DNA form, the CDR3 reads TGTGCCAGCAGCTTGGGACAGGGGTTTAACTATGGCTACATCTTC.

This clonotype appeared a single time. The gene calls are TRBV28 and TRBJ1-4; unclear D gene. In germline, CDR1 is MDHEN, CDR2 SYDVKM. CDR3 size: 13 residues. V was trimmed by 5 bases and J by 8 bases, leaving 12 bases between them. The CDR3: CASSAPFWEKLFF. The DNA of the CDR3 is TGTGCCAGCAGTGCTCCCTTTTGGGAAAAACTGTTTTTT.

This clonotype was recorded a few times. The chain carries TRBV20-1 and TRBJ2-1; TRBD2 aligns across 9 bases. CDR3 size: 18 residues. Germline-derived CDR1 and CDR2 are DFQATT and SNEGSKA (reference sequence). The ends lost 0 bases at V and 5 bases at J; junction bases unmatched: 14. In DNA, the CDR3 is TGCAGTGCTAGAGATCGAAAGCGGTTCCGACTAGCGGACAATGAGCAGTTCTTC. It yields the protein CSARDRKRFRLADNEQFF.